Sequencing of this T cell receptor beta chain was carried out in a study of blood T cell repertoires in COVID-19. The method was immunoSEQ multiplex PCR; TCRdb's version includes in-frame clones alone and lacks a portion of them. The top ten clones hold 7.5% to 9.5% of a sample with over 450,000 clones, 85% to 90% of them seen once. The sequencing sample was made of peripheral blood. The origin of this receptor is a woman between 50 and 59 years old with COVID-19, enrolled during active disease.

CDR3 amino acids: CAWTPGGDTQYF. The CDR3 coding sequence is TGTGCCTGGACCCCAGGGGGCGATACGCAGTATTTT. The chain uses TRBV30 and TRBJ2-3, with 8 bases lining up with TRBD1. CDR3 length equals 12 residues. Germline assignment: CDR1 GTSNPN and CDR2 SVGIG (reference sequence). Unmatched junction bases numbered 3, after V lost 4 bases and J lost 6 bases.